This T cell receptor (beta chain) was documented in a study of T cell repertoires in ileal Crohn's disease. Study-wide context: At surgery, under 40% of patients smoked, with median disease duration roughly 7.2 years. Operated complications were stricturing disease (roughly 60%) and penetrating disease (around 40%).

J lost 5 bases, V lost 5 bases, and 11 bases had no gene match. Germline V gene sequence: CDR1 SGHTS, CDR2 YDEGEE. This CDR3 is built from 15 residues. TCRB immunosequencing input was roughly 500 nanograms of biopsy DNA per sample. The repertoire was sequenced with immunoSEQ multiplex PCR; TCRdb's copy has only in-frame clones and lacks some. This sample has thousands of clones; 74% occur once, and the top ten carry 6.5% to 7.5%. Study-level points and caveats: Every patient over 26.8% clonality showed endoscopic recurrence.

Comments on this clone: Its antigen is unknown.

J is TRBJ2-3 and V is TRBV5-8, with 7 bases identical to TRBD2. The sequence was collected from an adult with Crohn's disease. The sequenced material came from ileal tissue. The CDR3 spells CASSSGLSGKDTQYF. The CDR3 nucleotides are TGTGCCAGCAGTTCCGGACTAAGCGGGAAAGATACGCAGTATTTT.